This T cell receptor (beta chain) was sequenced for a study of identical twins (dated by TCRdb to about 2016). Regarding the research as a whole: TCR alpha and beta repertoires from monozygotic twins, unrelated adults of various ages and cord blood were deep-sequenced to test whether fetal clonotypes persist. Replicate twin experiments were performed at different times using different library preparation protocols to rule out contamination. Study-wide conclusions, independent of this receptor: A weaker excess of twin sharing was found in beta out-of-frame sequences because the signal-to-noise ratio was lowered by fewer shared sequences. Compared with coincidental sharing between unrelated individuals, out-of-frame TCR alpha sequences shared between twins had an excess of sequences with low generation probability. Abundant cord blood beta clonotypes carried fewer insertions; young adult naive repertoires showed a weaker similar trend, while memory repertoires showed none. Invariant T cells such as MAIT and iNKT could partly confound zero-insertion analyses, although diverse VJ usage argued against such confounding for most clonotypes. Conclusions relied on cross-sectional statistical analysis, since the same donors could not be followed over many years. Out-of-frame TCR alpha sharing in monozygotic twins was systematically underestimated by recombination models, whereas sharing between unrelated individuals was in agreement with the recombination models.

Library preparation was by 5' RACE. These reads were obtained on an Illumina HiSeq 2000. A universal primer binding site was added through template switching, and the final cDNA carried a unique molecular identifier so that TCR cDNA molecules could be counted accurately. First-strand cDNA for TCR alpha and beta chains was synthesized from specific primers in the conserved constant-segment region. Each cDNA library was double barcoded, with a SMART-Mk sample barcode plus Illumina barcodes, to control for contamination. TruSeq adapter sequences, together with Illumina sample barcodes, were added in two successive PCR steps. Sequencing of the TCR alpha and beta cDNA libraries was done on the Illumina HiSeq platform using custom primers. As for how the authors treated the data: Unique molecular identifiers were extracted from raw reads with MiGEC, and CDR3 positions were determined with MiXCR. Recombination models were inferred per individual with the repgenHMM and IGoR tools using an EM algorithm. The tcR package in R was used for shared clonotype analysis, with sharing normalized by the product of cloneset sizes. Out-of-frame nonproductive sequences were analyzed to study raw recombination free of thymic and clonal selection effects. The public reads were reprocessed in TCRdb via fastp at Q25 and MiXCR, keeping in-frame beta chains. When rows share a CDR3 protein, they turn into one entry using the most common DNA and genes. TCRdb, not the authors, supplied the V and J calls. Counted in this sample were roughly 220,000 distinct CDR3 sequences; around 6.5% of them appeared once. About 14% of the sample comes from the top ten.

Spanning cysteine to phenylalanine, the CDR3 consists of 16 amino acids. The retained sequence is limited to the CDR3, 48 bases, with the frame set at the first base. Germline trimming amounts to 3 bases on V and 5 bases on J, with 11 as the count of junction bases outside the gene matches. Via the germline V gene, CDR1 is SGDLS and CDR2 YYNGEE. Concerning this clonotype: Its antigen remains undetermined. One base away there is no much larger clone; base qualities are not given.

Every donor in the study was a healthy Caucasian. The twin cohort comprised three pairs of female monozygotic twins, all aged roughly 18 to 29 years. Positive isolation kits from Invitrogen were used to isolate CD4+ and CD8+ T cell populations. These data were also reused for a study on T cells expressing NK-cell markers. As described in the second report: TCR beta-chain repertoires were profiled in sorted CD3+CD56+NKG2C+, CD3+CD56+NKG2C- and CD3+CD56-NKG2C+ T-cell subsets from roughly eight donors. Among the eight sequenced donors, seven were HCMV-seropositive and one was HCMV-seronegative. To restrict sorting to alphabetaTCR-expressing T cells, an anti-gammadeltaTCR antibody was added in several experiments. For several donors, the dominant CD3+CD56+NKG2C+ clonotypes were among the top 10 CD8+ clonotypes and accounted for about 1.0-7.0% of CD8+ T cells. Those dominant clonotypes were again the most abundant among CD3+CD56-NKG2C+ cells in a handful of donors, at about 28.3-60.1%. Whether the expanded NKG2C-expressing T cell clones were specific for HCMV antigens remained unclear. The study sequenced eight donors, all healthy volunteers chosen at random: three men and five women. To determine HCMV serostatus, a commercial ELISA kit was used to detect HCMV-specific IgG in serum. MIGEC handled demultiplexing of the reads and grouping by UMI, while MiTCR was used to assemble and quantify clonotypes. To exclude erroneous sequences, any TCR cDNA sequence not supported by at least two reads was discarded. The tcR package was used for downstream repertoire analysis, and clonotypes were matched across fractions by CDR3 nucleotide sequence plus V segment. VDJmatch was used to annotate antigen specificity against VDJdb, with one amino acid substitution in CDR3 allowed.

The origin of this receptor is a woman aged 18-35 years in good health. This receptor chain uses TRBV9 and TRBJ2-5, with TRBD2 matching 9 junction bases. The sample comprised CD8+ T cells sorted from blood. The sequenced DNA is TGTGCCAGCAGCGAGGGACCTAGCGGGGAAGGGGAGACCCAGTACTTC. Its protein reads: CASSEGPSGEGETQYF.